This T cell receptor (beta chain) was documented in a study of blood T cells in healthy people across ages (dated by TCRdb to the mid-2010s). Regarding the complete study: In model experiments, template switching captured roughly one uniquely barcoded TCR beta cDNA molecule for every two T cells. The study measured age-related changes in TCR beta repertoire diversity using deep sequencing normalized with unique cDNA molecular identifiers. Four age groups were formed from the donors: young (average about 15 years), middle-aged (approximately 40), aged (62) and long-lived (around 82). Using the same blood draw, the study looked at two additional independent replicas of 1 million unique cDNA reads for two donors, one aged 18 to 30 and the other aged 80 or older.

General conclusions and limits of the study: Because the CMV infection status of the donors was unknown, age-related changes in expanded clonotypes may potentially have been confounded. Conclusive comparison of naive and antigen-experienced compartments was prevented by the profiling of bulk unsorted PBMCs. Compared with the aged group, the long-lived group had more naive CD4+ T cells, fewer expanded clones and increased TCR diversity, a pattern suggesting age selection. Observed TCR beta diversity per million T cells fell roughly linearly with age, and a significant reduction was already apparent by age around 36. Estimates of total diversity from one million sequenced T cells were regarded as lower bounds and underestimates. Observed TCR beta diversity correlated strongly with the percentage of naive T cells measured by flow cytometry.

The roughly 39 donors, aged about 6 to 95 years, were systemically healthy Caucasian individuals from Russia. Roughly 9.5 milliliters of peripheral blood were drawn from each donor into EDTA-treated Vacutainer tubes. Ficoll-Paque density-gradient centrifugation was used to isolate PBMCs, with at least 6.5 million per sample. Total RNA was extracted from PBMCs with Trizol reagent, with at least 6 micrograms obtained per sample. Naive CD45RAhigh/CD27high T cell percentages were measured by flow cytometry on a PBMC aliquot from every donor. Libraries came from 5' RACE. Instrument used: Illumina HiSeq 2500. The second PCR ran for about 7 to 11 cycles and used a J-beta primer mix along with a sample-barcoded 5' primer. A template-switch 5' adaptor carrying 12 random nucleotides introduced a unique molecular identifier onto each TCR beta cDNA molecule. Each sample yielded at least 2.5 million CDR3-containing paired-end reads. All of the RNA was converted into first-strand cDNA using the Mint cDNA synthesis kit, with a TRBC-specific oligonucleotide serving as the primer. Following uracil-DNA glycosylase treatment, a first 18-cycle PCR with universal primers M1SS and BC2_uni_R was performed on all cDNA. The published analysis was carried out like this. For normalization, 1 million high-quality reads were randomly selected from each sample, with every read carrying a distinct molecular identifier. Reads sharing molecular identifiers were discarded rather than binned into consensus sequences. MiTCR, run with a Q25 quality threshold and the strictest error-elimination algorithm, handled CDR3 identification, clonotype clustering and error correction. A nonparametric unseen species model with Euler transformation was used to estimate a lower bound on total TCR beta diversity. TCRdb reran the public reads through fastp at Q25 and MiXCR, keeping productive beta chains. Entries that share a CDR3 protein sequence are merged under the most common genes and DNA. These V and J calls rely on TCRdb rather than the paper's analysis. Across this sample there are more than 650,000 distinct CDR3 sequences, with roughly 24% seen only once. The ten largest clonotypes hold around 2.9% of the sample.

This clonotype appeared a few times. It has no known antigen specificity. Base qualities are not provided; no much larger clone lies one nucleotide away. The CDR3 has 15 amino acids, counting the end cysteine and phenylalanine. CDR3 DNA only is kept here, 45 bases in frame from base 1. In the germline V gene, CDR1 corresponds to SNHLY and CDR2 to FYNNEI. V ends up 6 bases short and J 4 bases short, with an unmatched junction base count of 10. Separately, the same data were catalogued under a study of T cells of mothers and their children. The second source states: Nine systemically healthy Caucasian individuals, comprising three mothers and their six children, were included as donors. cDNA synthesis used all of the extracted RNA, with roughly 1.5 ug of RNA in each 15 ul reaction. In the second PCR, sample barcodes and 2-4 random nucleotides were introduced via the M1S primer. More than 8 million TCR beta CDR3 reads were obtained from each mother, and about 3 million reads were obtained from each child. Thymic selection shapes the output of TCR recombination in a similar way in related and unrelated pairs, and inherited differences have a minor effect. Normalized repertoire overlap was always found to be slightly, but never significantly, higher in related mother-child pairs than in unrelated mother-child pairs. No persistent microchimeric T cell clones were found, with a detection sensitivity of approximately 110 clones per million clonotypes. The study used deep NGS to compare TCR beta repertoires of mothers and children, seeking features distinguishing related mother-child pairs from unrelated individuals. On average, the children were around 11 +/- 4 years old, while the mothers were about 37 +/- 4 years old. After adapters were ligated using NEBNext reagents, the libraries underwent 100+100 nt paired-end sequencing on an Illumina HiSeq 2000. To prevent cross-contamination, the mother and child libraries were prepared a month apart and were sequenced in separate runs. Each donor had between 500,000 and 2,000,000 distinct TCR beta clonotypes identified. Naive TCR beta clonotypes were estimated from low-frequency clonotypes matched to each donor's FACS-determined naive share, without sorting.

This receptor was identified in a boy aged 5-17 years in good health. Sample: blood. Here the chain combines TRBV2 and TRBJ1-2; 8 of the junction bases match TRBD1. Read as DNA, the sequence is TGTGCCAGCAGAGGACAGGGACTATCCGGCTATGGCTACACCTTC. Translated, this gives CASRGQGLSGYGYTF.